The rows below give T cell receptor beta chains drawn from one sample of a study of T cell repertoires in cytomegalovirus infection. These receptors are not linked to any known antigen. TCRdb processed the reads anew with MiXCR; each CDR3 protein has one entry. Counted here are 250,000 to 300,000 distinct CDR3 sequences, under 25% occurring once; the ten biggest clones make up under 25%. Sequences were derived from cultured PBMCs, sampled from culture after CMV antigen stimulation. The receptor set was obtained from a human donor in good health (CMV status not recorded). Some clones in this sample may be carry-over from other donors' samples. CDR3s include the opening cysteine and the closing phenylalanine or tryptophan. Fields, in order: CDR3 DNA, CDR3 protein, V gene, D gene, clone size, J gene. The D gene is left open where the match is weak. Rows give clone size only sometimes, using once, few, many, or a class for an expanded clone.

TGCAGTGCTAGGGCGGCGTATAGCAATCAGCCCCAGCATTTT,CSARAAYSNQPQHF,TRBV20-1,.,few,TRBJ1-5
TGTGCCAGCAGCCGAGGACAGGGGAAAGATACGCAGTATTTT,CASSRGQGKDTQYF,TRBV7-9,TRBD1,.,TRBJ2-3
TGCAGTGCTAGAGACCTAAAACAGGCTCCCAATCAGCCCCAGCATTTT,CSARDLKQAPNQPQHF,TRBV20-1,.,few,TRBJ1-5
TGTGCCAGCAGCGTAACAGGGCACACCGGGGAGCTGTTTTTT,CASSVTGHTGELFF,TRBV2,.,few,TRBJ2-2
TGTGCCAGCAGCTTGCGGGGGTGGAGAGAGACCCAGTACTTC,CASSLRGWRETQYF,TRBV5-6,.,.,TRBJ2-5
TGCAGTGCTAGAGATGAGCCCAGCGGGAGGGCGGATGAGCAGTTCTTC,CSARDEPSGRADEQFF,TRBV20-1,TRBD2,.,TRBJ2-1
TGTGCCAGTAGAGCGGGACACTTCGGCGAGACCCAGTACTTC,CASRAGHFGETQYF,TRBV19,.,few,TRBJ2-5
TGTGCCAGCAGCTTAGGACTAGCGAATCGGAGCTCCTACAATGAGCAGTTCTTC,CASSLGLANRSSYNEQFF,TRBV7-9,TRBD2,.,TRBJ2-1
TGCGCCAGCAGCCAAGACGCCGGGACAGGGGAAAGGTACGAGCAGTACTTC,CASSQDAGTGERYEQYF,TRBV4-1,TRBD1,.,TRBJ2-7
TGTGCCACCAGTGACCCAGCTGGTGATAGCAGCTTCACAGATACGCAGTATTTT,CATSDPAGDSSFTDTQYF,TRBV24-1,.,many,TRBJ2-3
TGTGCCAGTACCGAACAACAGGGGGTCGGCTATGGCTACACCTTC,CASTEQQGVGYGYTF,TRBV19,TRBD1,.,TRBJ1-2
TGTGCCAGCACCCTTCCACTAGCGGGAGGGTCCAATGAGCAGTTCTTC,CASTLPLAGGSNEQFF,TRBV27,TRBD2,few,TRBJ2-1
TGTGCCAGCAGAAAAAAGCGGGAGGGGCCCTACAATGAGCAGTTCTTC,CASRKKREGPYNEQFF,TRBV5-4,TRBD2,.,TRBJ2-1
TGTGCCAGCAGGACTCCGGGTACGTCTGGAAACACCATATATTTT,CASRTPGTSGNTIYF,TRBV7-9,.,.,TRBJ1-3
TGTGCCAGCAGTTCCCGGCGGGATACGCAGTATTTT,CASSSRRDTQYF,TRBV6-1,.,.,TRBJ2-3
TGCGCCAGCAGCTTGTACGCTAGCGGGAGTTCGAGGGACATTCAGTACTTC,CASSLYASGSSRDIQYF,TRBV5-1,TRBD2,.,TRBJ2-4
TGTGCCAGCAGTTCCCTGACTAGCTACGAGCAGTACTTC,CASSSLTSYEQYF,TRBV7-2,.,many,TRBJ2-7
TGTGCCTGGAGTGTCGTCGGGCAGCCCCAGCATTTT,CAWSVVGQPQHF,TRBV30,.,.,TRBJ1-5
TGTGCCAGCAGCCGCCAGAGCGGCACTAGCACAGATACGCAGTATTTT,CASSRQSGTSTDTQYF,TRBV7-3,.,many,TRBJ2-3
TGTGCCAGCAGGGCTTATAGCCGAAATGAGCAGTTCTTC,CASRAYSRNEQFF,TRBV5-4,.,few,TRBJ2-1
TGTGCCAGCAGTTTAAGGGGGGGGGGCTATGGCTACACCTTC,CASSLRGGGYGYTF,TRBV12-3/TRBV12-4,.,few,TRBJ1-2
TGTGCCAGTAGCCATACCTCGGACGGCTACAATGAGCAGTTCTTC,CASSHTSDGYNEQFF,TRBV19,.,few,TRBJ2-1
TGTGCCAGCAGCTTAATACCTCGGGAGACCCAGTACTTC,CASSLIPRETQYF,TRBV7-2,.,.,TRBJ2-5
TGTGCCAGCAGTTTATATGGACAGGTCTACGAGCAGTACTTC,CASSLYGQVYEQYF,TRBV28,TRBD1,many,TRBJ2-7
TGTGCCAGTAGGCTCCCCCGACAGGGCTCCGTGGGCACTGAAGCTTTCTTT,CASRLPRQGSVGTEAFF,TRBV19,TRBD1,many,TRBJ1-1
TGTGCCAGCAGTGAAACTAGCGGGAGAACAGATACGCAGTATTTT,CASSETSGRTDTQYF,TRBV2,TRBD2,.,TRBJ2-3
TGTGCCAGCAGTTTACGGTGGGGGGGCAATCAGCCCCAGCATTTT,CASSLRWGGNQPQHF,TRBV27,.,few,TRBJ1-5
TGTGCCACCAGCAGAGGCGGGGGGCAACGGGAAAAACTGTTTTTT,CATSRGGGQREKLFF,TRBV15,.,few,TRBJ1-4
TGTGCCAGCAGTTTGCTTGGTGGGGCCAACGTCCTGACTTTC,CASSLLGGANVLTF,TRBV12-3/TRBV12-4,.,.,TRBJ2-6
TGTGCCAGCAGCTCGTTTAGCGCGAACACCGGGGAGCTGTTTTTT,CASSSFSANTGELFF,TRBV5-6,.,.,TRBJ2-2
TGTGCCAGCAGTTTAAGGGCGGGAGGAGCAGATACGCAGTATTTT,CASSLRAGGADTQYF,TRBV12-3/TRBV12-4,TRBD2,.,TRBJ2-3
TGCGCCAGCAGCCCCCGTCTAACTACCCACCCTTACGAGCAGTACTTC,CASSPRLTTHPYEQYF,TRBV4-1,.,.,TRBJ2-7
TGTGCCAGCTCATCGACTCCCGGGGCGGTCAATCAGCCCCAGCATTTT,CASSSTPGAVNQPQHF,TRBV18,.,.,TRBJ1-5
TGTGCCAGCAGTGCTAATCCAGGGGCTACTTCAGAAGCTTTCTTT,CASSANPGATSEAFF,TRBV2,.,.,TRBJ1-1
TGTGCCAGCATGCCGAGGGAATCCAGGGGGACCCATGAGCAGTTCTTC,CASMPRESRGTHEQFF,TRBV7-9,TRBD1,.,TRBJ2-1
TGTGCCAGCAGTTCGACTAGCGGGAGTACGAGTGGGATCTACGAGCAGTACTTC,CASSSTSGSTSGIYEQYF,TRBV27,TRBD2,few,TRBJ2-7
TGTGCCAGCAGCCTCTACACTGGGACGAAAAACATTCAGTACTTC,CASSLYTGTKNIQYF,TRBV7-2,.,few,TRBJ2-4
TGTGCCAGCAGTTCATACAGGGAAGGCTACACCTTC,CASSSYREGYTF,TRBV12-3/TRBV12-4,.,many,TRBJ1-2
TGTGCCAGCAGACTAGCGGGAGTGTCCGATACGCAGTATTTT,CASRLAGVSDTQYF,TRBV6-6,TRBD2,few,TRBJ2-3
TGTGCCAGCAGCTCCCGCGAGGGAGCTAATGAAAAACTGTTTTTT,CASSSREGANEKLFF,TRBV7-2,.,few,TRBJ1-4
TGTGCCAGCAGCTTATTCGAGGGGGTGGCCAAAAACATTCAGTACTTC,CASSLFEGVAKNIQYF,TRBV7-8,.,few,TRBJ2-4
TGTGCCAGCAGCTTTCTAGCGGGAGGGCAAGAGACCCAGTACTTC,CASSFLAGGQETQYF,TRBV11-3,TRBD2,once,TRBJ2-5
TGTGCCAGCAGCTTGACGCCGGGACAGGGAACCGGGGAGCTGTTTTTT,CASSLTPGQGTGELFF,TRBV7-9,TRBD1,many,TRBJ2-2
TGTGCCAGCTCACCACAGCCGGAGACCATGGAGACCCAGTACTTC,CASSPQPETMETQYF,TRBV18,.,.,TRBJ2-5
TGTGCCAGCAGCTTAGGCCGTAAGATTGAAGCTTTCTTT,CASSLGRKIEAFF,TRBV7-2,.,.,TRBJ1-1
TGCGCCAGCAGCCAAGAAGGGGGAGGGGGGGATTTAATTCGTTCACCCCTCCACTTT,CASSQEGGGGDLIRSPLHF,TRBV4-3,.,few,TRBJ1-6
TGTGCCAGCAGTTACTCCCCGGTACCGGGCACTGAAGCTTTCTTT,CASSYSPVPGTEAFF,TRBV6-5,.,.,TRBJ1-1
TGTGCCAGCAGCCCCCGGGCAGGGAGCAACTATGGCTACACCTTC,CASSPRAGSNYGYTF,TRBV7-2,.,many,TRBJ1-2
TGTGCTAGCAGCTTCGCGGGGGGGGCAGCCCAGTACTTC,CASSFAGGAAQYF,TRBV7-7,TRBD2,many,TRBJ2-5